Sequencing of this T cell receptor beta chain was carried out in a study of shared clonotypes between healthy human individuals. About the study: CD8 memory received one plate per donor, CD8 naive two, CD4 memory three and CD4 naive three. Study-wide points: Owing to a small donor count, the genetic and exposure-history diversity represented was limited. Read depth was anticipated to influence clonotype sharing among donors.

The donor cohort consisted entirely of Caucasian adults residing in Nashville, Tennessee. Trimming removed 7 bases at V and 6 bases at J, with 13 bases between. The CDR3 is 13 amino acids. Germline V gives CDR1 WSHSY, CDR2 SAAADI. Produced via immunoSEQ multiplex PCR; TCRdb's table is partial and in-frame only. The data show 800,000 to 1,200,000 clones, with roughly 74% seen just once and 0.5% to 0.6% held by the top ten. A word on this clone: Its antigen is as yet unknown.

V gene TRBV10-2 combines with J gene TRBJ1-5, with D possibly being TRBD1 (6 bases). The specimen was memory CD4+ T cells from PBMCs. The sample's subset: CD45RA-negative fraction. The receptor was derived from a man between 18 and 35 years old in good health. Some clones in this sample may be carry-over from other donors' samples. The CDR3 protein is CASTSGEGQPQHF. CDR3 nucleotides: TGCGCCAGCACCTCAGGGGAGGGTCAGCCCCAGCATTTT.